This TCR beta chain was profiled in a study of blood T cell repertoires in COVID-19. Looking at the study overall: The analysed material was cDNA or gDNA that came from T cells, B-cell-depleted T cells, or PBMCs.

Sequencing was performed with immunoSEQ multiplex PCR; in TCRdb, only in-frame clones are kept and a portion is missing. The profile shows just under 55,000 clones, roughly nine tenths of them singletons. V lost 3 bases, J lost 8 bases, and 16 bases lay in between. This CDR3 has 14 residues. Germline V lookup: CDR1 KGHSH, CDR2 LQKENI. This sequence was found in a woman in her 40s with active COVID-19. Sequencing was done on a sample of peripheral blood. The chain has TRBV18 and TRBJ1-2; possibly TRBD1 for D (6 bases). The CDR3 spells CASSPDTQGYGYTF. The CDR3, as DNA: TGTGCCAGCTCACCCGACACACAGGGATACGGCTACACCTTC.